The 13 T cell receptor beta chains below all came from one sample that was sequenced in a study of shared clonotypes between healthy human individuals. The repertoire was sequenced with immunoSEQ multiplex PCR; TCRdb's copy has only in-frame clones and lacks some. The repertoire holds fewer than 100,000 clones, around two thirds seen once, with about 48% in the top ten. Sequencing was performed on memory CD8+ T cells sorted from blood. Subset defined: CD45RO+ cells pooled with CCR7-negative TemRA cells. All receptors derive from a man aged 25-40 years in good health.

In DNA form, the CDR3 reads TGTGCCTGGAGAAGTCTTAACTATGGCTACACCTTC. Protein sequence: CAWRSLNYGYTF. The chain uses TRBV30 and TRBJ1-2; D gene ambiguous. The germline gives CDR1 GTSNPN, CDR2 SVGIG (reference sequence). Between the trimmed V and J ends, which lost 3 bases and 1 base, there was a span of 6 bases. There are 12 residues in the CDR3.

The genes are TRBV25-1 and TRBJ2-5; 11 nucleotides agree with TRBD1. V shed 8 bases and J 4 bases; nucleotides not matched to a gene: 6. CDR1 and CDR2 (germline): MGHDK, SYGVNS. This CDR3 has 14 residues. The CDR3 here is CASGRDRGGETQYF. Written as DNA, the CDR3 is TGTGCCAGCGGAAGGGACAGGGGGGGAGAGACCCAGTACTTC.

The CDR3 here is CASSAPYEQYF. The CDR3 nucleotides are TGTGCCAGCTCAGCCCCCTACGAGCAGTACTTC. The rearrangement links TRBV11-1 to TRBJ2-7, with unresolved D. V was clipped by 8 bases and J by 2 bases, with 7 bases between them. The CDR3 length is 11 residues. Germline assignment: CDR1 SGHAT and CDR2 FQDESV (reference sequence).

The DNA of the CDR3 is TGTGCCATCAGTGAGTCGACTAAGTGGGATGAGCAGTTCTTC. Residues: CAISESTKWDEQFF. V and J are TRBV10-3 and TRBJ2-1; TRBD2 is a possible D gene (5 bases). Germline CDR1 reads ENHRY; CDR2 reads SYGVKD. This CDR3 is 14 amino acids long. V lost 0 bases and J lost 8, with 11 bases in between.

V gene TRBV13 combines with J gene TRBJ2-7; no reliable D call. The CDR3 runs 13 residues. From germline, CDR1 is PRHDT and CDR2 FYEKMQ (reference sequence). Trimming shortened V by 0 bases and J by 6 bases, and 9 bases separated the two germline ends. The CDR3 loop is CASSLGTPLEQYF. DNA of the CDR3: TGTGCCAGCAGCTTAGGGACCCCACTCGAGCAGTACTTC. Using reference TRBV13 and TRBJ2-7 for the parts outside the CDR3, the full variable domain is AAGVIQSPRHLIKEKRETATLKCYPIPRHDTVYWYQQGPGQDPQFLISFYEKMQSDKGSIPDRFSAQQFSDYHSELNMSSLELGDSALYFCASSLGTPLEQYFGPGTRLTVT.

The CDR3 region is CASSLDGSSYNEQFF. The DNA for the CDR3 is TGTGCCAGCAGCTTAGATGGGAGCTCCTACAATGAGCAGTTCTTC. The chain has TRBV7-6 and TRBJ2-1, with a weak D call TRBD2 (5 bases). The CDR3 has 15 residues. Germline-derived CDR1 and CDR2 are SGHVS and FNYEAQ. V was cut by 1 base and J by 0 bases, with 7 bases left in between.

This clone has ten or more counts. The chain has TRBV11-2 and TRBJ1-4; D remains unclear. This CDR3 is 14 amino acids long. Trimming pared 9 bases from V and 1 base from J, leaving 12 bases between. Germline V gene lookup returns CDR1 SGHAT and CDR2 FQNNGV. The CDR3 nucleotides are TGTGCCAGGGATATTGGAATAACTAATGAAAAACTGTTTTTT. It encodes CARDIGITNEKLFF.

J is TRBJ2-7 and V is TRBV7-9; D is undetermined. The V gene lost 1 base and the J gene lost 5 bases, with 3 bases spanning the gap. The CDR3 sequence is 11 residues long. Germline loops: CDR1 SEHNR, CDR2 FQNEAQ (reference sequence). CDR3 in amino acids: CASSLEDEQYF. The CDR3 DNA reads TGTGCCAGCAGCTTAGAAGACGAGCAGTACTTC.

The V and J genes are TRBV9 and TRBJ2-3; 10 positions match TRBD2. In germline, CDR1 is SGDLS, CDR2 YYNGEE. The CDR3 runs 14 residues. The J segment lost 8 bases and the V segment lost 1 base, leaving 4 bases of the junction unmatched. CDR3 region: CASSVLEREGTQYF. The DNA for the CDR3 is TGTGCCAGCAGCGTACTCGAGCGGGAGGGTACGCAGTATTTT. The entire variable domain, with the rest obtained from reference TRBV9 and TRBJ2-3, is as follows: DSGVTQTPKHLITATGQRVTLRCSPRSGDLSVYWYQQSLDQGLQFLIQYYNGEERAKGNILERFSAQQFPDLHSELNLSSLELGDSALYFCASSVLEREGTQYFGPGTRLTVL.

The rearrangement joins TRBV6-5 to TRBJ2-1; a possible D gene is TRBD1 (5 bases). The CDR3 covers 13 residues. In germline, CDR1 is MNHEY, CDR2 SVGAGI. Trimming cost V 4 bases and J 4 bases, with 8 bases left between them. For the CDR3, the DNA is TGTGCCAGCAGTTCCACAGGTTACAATGAGCAGTTCTTC. Encoded protein: CASSSTGYNEQFF.

V usage is TRBV5-1 and J usage is TRBJ2-4; D possibly corresponds to TRBD1 (6 bases). The CDR3 contains 14 residues. With 3 bases removed from V and 7 bases from J, the gap between germline ends came to 14 bases. CDR1 and CDR2 (germline): SGHRS, YFSETQ. The CDR3 protein is CASSSGTQGNIQYF. The CDR3 nucleotides are TGCGCCAGCAGCTCAGGGACACAAGGGAACATTCAGTACTTC. Full variable domain (rest looked up from reference TRBV5-1 and TRBJ2-4): KAGVTQTPRYLIKTRGQQVTLSCSPISGHRSVSWYQQTPGQGLQFLFEYFSETQRNKGNFPGRFSGRQFSNSRSEMNVSTLELGDSALYLCASSSGTQGNIQYFGAGTRLSVL.

This chain links TRBV28 with TRBJ2-7; 7 bases are a match to TRBD2. This CDR3 contains 16 residues. Germline lookup yields CDR1 MDHEN and CDR2 SYDVKM. V lost 1 base, J lost 2 bases, and 8 bases stayed unmatched. The chain's CDR3 is CASSLLGGLNPYEQYF. As DNA, the CDR3 is TGTGCCAGCAGTTTATTGGGAGGGCTGAACCCCTACGAGCAGTACTTC.

The chain is built from TRBV7-2 and TRBJ2-3; 12 nucleotides match TRBD2. Per the germline V gene, CDR1 is SGHTA and CDR2 is FQGNSA. The V gene end was trimmed by 4 bases and the J gene end by 3 bases; junction bases not matched to a gene: 8. The CDR3 has 17 amino acids. The CDR3 is CASSSLTSGRWTDTQYF. DNA for the CDR3: TGTGCCAGCAGCTCACTGACTAGCGGGAGATGGACAGATACGCAGTATTTT.